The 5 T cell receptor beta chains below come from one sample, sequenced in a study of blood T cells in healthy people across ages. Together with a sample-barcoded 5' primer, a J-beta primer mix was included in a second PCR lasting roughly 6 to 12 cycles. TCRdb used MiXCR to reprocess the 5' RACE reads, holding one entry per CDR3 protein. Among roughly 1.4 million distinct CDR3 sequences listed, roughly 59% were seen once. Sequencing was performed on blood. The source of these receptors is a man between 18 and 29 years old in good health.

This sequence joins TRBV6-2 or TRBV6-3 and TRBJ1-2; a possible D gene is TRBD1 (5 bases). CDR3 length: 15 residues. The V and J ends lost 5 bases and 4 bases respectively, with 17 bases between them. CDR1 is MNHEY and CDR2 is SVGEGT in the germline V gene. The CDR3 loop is CASSPRASGSYGYTF. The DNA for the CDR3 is TGTGCCAGCAGTCCACGGGCCTCAGGGAGCTATGGCTACACCTTC.

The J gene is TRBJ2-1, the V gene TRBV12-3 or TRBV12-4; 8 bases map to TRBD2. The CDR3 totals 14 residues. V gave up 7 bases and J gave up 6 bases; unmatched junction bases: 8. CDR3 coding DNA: TGTGCCAGCACCCCTAGCGGGTACTTCAATGAGCAGTTCTTC. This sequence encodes CASTPSGYFNEQFF.

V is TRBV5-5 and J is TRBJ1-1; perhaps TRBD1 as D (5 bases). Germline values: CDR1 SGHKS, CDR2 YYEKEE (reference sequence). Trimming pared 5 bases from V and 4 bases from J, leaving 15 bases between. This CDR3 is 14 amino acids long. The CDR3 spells CASSLGVYGTEAFF. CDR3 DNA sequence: TGTGCCAGCAGTCTGGGGGTGTATGGCACTGAAGCTTTCTTT.

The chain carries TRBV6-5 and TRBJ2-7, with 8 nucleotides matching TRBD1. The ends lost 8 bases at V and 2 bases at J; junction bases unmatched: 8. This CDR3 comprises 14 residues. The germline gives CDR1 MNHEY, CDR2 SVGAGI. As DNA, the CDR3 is TGTGCCAGCGCCCCTGGACAGGGCCCCTACGAGCAGTACTTC. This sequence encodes CASAPGQGPYEQYF.

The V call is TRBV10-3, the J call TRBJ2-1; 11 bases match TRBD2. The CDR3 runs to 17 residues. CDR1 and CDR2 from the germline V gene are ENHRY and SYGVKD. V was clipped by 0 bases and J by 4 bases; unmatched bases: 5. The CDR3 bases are TGTGCCATCAGTGAGTCGGCGGGACTAGCGGAATACAATGAGCAGTTCTTC. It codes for CAISESAGLAEYNEQFF.